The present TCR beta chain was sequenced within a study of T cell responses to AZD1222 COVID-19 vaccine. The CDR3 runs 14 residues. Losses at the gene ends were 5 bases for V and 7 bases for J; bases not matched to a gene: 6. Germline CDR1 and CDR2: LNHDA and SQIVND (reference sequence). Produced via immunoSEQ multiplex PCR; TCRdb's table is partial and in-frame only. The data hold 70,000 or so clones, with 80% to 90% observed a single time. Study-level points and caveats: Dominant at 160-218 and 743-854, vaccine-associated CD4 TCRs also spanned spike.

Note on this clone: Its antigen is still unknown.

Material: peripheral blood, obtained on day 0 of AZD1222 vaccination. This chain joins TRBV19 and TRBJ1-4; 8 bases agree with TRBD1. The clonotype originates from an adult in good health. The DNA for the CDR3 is TGTGCCAGTAGTCCGGGACAGGTCGGTGAAAAACTGTTTTTT. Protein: CASSPGQVGEKLFF.